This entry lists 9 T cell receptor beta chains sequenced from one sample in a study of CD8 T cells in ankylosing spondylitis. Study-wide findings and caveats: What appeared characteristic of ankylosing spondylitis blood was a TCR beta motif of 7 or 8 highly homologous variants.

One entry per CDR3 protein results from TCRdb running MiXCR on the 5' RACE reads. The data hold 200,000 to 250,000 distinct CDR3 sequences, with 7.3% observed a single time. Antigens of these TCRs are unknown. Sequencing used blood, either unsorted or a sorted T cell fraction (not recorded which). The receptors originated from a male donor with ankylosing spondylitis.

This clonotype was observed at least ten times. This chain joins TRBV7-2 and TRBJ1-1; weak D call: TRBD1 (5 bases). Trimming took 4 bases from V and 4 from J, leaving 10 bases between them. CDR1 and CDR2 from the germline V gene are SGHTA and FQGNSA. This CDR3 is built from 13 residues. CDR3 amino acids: CASSSGRTTEAFF. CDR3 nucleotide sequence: TGTGCCAGCAGCTCAGGGCGTACCACTGAAGCTTTCTTT.

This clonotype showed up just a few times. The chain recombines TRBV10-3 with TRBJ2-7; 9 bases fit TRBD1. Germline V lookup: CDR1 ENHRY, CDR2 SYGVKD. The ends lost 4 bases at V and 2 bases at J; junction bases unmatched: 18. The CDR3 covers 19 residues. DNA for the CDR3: TGTGCCATCAGTGGCCCCCTTATCCTCCACAGGGGGCAAGCCTACGAGCAGTACTTC. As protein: CAISGPLILHRGQAYEQYF.

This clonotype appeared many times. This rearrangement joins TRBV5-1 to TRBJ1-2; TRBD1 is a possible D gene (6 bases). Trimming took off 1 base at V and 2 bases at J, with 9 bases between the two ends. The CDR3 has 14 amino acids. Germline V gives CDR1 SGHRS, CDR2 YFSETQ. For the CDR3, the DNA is TGCGCCAGCAGCTTGACAGGGATAAACTATGGCTACACCTTC. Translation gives CASSLTGINYGYTF.

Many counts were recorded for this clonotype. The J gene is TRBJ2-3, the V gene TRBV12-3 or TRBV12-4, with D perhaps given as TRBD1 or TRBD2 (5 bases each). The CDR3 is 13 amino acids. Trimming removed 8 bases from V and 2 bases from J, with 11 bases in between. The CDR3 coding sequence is TGTGCCAGCGCCGGGACCCCCACAGATACGCAGTATTTT. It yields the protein CASAGTPTDTQYF.

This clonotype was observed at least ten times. CDR3 sequence reads: CASSLRTPEAFF. CDR3 DNA: TGTGCCAGCAGTTTACGGACCCCTGAAGCTTTCTTT. The gene calls are TRBV6-2 or TRBV6-3 and TRBJ1-1; unclear D gene. Germline V gives CDR1 MNHEY, CDR2 SVGEGT. The CDR3 sequence is 12 residues long. Deletions cut 4 bases from V and 6 bases from J, with 9 bases between.

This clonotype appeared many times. This CDR3 is CASSQDPGNYGYTF. CDR3 DNA: TGTGCCAGCAGCCAAGATCCCGGTAACTATGGCTACACCTTC. The V gene is TRBV3-1, the J gene TRBJ1-2; D gene unclear. V was clipped by 0 bases and J by 1 base, with 6 bases between them. Germline V gene lookup returns CDR1 LGHDT and CDR2 YNNKEL (reference sequence). The CDR3 runs to 14 residues.

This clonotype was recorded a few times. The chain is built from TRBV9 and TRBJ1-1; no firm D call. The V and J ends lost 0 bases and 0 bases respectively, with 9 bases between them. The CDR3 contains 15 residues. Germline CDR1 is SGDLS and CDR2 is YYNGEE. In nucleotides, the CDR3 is TGTGCCAGCAGCGTAGAAGAGGGAATGAACACTGAAGCTTTCTTT. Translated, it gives CASSVEEGMNTEAFF.

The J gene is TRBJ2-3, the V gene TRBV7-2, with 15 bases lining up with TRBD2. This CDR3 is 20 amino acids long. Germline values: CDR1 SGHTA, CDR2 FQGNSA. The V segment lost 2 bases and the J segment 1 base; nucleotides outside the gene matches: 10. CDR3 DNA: TGTGCCAGCAGCTTAACGCCGGGACTAGCGGGGGGCTCGGGCACAGATACGCAGTATTTT. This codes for CASSLTPGLAGGSGTDTQYF. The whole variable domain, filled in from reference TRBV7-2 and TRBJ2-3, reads GAGVSQSPSNKVTEKGKDVELRCDPISGHTALYWYRQSLGQGLEFLIYFQGNSAPDKSGLPSDRFSAERTGGSVSTLTIQRTQQEDSAVYLCASSLTPGLAGGSGTDTQYFGPGTRLTVL.

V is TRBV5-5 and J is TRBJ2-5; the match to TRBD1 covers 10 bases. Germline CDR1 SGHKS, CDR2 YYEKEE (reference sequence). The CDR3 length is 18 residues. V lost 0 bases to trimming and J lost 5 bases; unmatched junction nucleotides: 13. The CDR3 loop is CASSLVSRDRGPGETQYF. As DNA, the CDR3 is TGTGCCAGCAGCTTGGTGTCCCGGGACAGGGGTCCTGGGGAGACCCAGTACTTC. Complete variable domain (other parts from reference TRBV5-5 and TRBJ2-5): DAGVTQSPTHLIKTRGQQVTLRCSPISGHKSVSWYQQVLGQGPQFIFQYYEKEERGRGNFPDRFSARQFPNYSSELNVNALLLGDSALYLCASSLVSRDRGPGETQYFGPGTRLLVL.